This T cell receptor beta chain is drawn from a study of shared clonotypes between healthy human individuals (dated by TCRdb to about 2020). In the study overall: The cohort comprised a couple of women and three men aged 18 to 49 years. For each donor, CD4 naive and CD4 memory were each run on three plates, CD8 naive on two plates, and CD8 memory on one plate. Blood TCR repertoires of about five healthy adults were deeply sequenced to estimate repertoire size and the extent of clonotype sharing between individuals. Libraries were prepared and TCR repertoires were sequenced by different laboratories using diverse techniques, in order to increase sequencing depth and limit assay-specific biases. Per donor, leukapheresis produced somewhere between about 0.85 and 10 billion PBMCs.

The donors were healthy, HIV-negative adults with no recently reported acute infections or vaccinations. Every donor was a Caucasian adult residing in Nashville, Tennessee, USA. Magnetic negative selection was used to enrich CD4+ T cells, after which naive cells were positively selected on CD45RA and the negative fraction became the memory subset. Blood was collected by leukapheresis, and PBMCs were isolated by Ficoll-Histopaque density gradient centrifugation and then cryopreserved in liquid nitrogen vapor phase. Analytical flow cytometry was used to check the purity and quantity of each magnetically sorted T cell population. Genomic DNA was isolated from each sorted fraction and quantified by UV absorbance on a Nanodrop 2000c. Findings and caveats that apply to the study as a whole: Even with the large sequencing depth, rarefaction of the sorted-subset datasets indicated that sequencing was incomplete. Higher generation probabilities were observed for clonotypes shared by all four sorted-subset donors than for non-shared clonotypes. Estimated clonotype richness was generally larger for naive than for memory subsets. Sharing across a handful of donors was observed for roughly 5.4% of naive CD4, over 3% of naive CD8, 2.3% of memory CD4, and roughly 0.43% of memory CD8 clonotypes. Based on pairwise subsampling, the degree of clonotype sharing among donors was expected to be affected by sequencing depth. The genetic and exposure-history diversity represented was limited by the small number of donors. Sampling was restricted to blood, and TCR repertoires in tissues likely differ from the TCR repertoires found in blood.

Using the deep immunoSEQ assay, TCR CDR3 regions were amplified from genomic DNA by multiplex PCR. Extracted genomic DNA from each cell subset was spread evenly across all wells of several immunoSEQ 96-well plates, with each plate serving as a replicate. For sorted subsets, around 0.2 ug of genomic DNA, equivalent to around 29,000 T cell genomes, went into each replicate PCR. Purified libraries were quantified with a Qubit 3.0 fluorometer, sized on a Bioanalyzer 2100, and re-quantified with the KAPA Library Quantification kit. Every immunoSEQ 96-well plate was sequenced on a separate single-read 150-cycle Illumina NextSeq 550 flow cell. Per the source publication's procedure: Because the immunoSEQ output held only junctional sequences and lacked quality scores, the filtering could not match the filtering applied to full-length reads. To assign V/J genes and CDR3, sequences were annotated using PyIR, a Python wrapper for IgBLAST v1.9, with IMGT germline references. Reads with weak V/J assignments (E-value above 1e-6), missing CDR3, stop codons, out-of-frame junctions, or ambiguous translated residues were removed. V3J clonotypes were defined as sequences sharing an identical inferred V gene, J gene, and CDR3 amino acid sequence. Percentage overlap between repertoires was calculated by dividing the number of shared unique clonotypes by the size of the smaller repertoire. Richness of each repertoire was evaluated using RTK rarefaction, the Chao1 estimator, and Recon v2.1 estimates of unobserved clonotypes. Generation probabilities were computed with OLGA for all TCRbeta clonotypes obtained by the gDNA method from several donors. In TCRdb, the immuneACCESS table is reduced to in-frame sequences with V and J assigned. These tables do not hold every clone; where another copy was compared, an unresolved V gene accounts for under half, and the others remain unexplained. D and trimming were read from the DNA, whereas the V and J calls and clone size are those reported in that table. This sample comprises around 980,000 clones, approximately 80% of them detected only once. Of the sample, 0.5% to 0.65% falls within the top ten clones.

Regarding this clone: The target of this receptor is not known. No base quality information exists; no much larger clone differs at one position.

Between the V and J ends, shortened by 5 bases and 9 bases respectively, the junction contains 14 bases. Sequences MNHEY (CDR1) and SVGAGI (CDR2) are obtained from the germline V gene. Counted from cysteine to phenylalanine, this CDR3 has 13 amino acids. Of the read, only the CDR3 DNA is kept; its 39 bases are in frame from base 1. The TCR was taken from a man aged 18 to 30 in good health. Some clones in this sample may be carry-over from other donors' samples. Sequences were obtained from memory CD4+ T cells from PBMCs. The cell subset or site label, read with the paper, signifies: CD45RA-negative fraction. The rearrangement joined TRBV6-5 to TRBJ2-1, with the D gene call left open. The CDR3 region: CASSGRPRAEQFF. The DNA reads TGTGCCAGCAGTGGCCGACCGCGAGCTGAGCAGTTCTTC.